A selection of T cell receptor beta chains follows, all from one sample in a study of primary melanoma T cells and metastatic recurrence. Libraries were prepared by immunoSEQ multiplex PCR; TCRdb keeps only in-frame clonotypes and omits some of them. The sample lists about 790 clones; about four fifths were seen once. The sample was melanoma tumor tissue. Every receptor here comes from a human donor with melanoma. CDR3s leave out the opening cysteine and the closing phenylalanine or tryptophan.

CDR3 protein | J gene | V gene
ASSLGSLGEQF | TRBJ2-1 | TRBV28
ASSQGPGQETQY | TRBJ2-5 | TRBV19
ASSRTGRSTGELF | TRBJ2-2 | TRBV11-3
AINPGQGFNYGYT | TRBJ1-2 | TRBV6-8
ASSLSVPGSGEQY | TRBJ2-7 | TRBV11-3
ASSAPGTLGADTGELF | TRBJ2-2 | TRBV28
ASRRLGSSGANVLT | TRBJ2-6 | TRBV6-8
ASSPGTSGGEQF | TRBJ2-1 | TRBV23-1
ASSIGYGYT | TRBJ1-2 | TRBV19
ASRGPGGGTYNEQF | TRBJ2-1 | TRBV10-2
ASSSMGQALVQY | TRBJ2-7 | TRBV11-3
ASSRGLLSYNEQF | TRBJ2-1 | TRBV11-3
ASLKGGGQPQH | TRBJ1-5 | TRBV12-5
ASSLSTGDYGYT | TRBJ1-2 | TRBV7-7
ASSLTGTGGYQPQH | TRBJ1-5 | TRBV11-3
ASSLLAGGPGELF | TRBJ2-2 | TRBV7-6
ASSPGLGQNTGELF | TRBJ2-2 | TRBV7-1
ASSLGAGPSGTQY | TRBJ2-3 | TRBV11-3
ASSGQGQAGRGYT | TRBJ1-2 | TRBV11-3
ASSHRQGGYGYT | TRBJ1-2 | TRBV1
ASSYGTTSDTQY | TRBJ2-3 | TRBV7-4
ASSSGQVGVETQY | TRBJ2-5 | TRBV11-3
ASSYSAPGLAGVGEQY | TRBJ2-7 | TRBV6-8
ASSMTGSSDIQY | TRBJ2-4 | TRBV5-2
ASSITGSNQPQH | TRBJ1-5 | TRBV19
ASSRSGVEDYI | TRBJ1-2 | TRBV19
ASSLGGPYEQF | TRBJ2-1 | TRBV28
ASSKVSTTDWPTDTQY | TRBJ2-3 | TRBV6-8
ASSFPSGRAGYNEQF | TRBJ2-1 | TRBV19
ASSLLGKQETQY | TRBJ2-5 | TRBV11-3
ASSSPGHLTF | TRBJ1-1 | TRBV6-8
ASNGGLAGGETQY | TRBJ2-5 | TRBV11-3
ASSLEVDAEQF | TRBJ2-1 | TRBV7-1
ASMWTLKNIQY | TRBJ2-4 | TRBV12-5
ASSSLAPGVEAF | TRBJ1-1 | TRBV11-3
ASSQSGSNYGYT | TRBJ1-2 | TRBV11-3
ASSLALAGETQY | TRBJ2-5 | TRBV5-1
ASGPGWGQPQH | TRBJ1-5 | TRBV12-5
ATSRKRQGGEKLF | TRBJ1-4 | TRBV15
ASSLERAPYEQY | TRBJ2-7 | TRBV11-1
ASSPRLAGAYEQY | TRBJ2-7 | TRBV28
ASSASGQGINQPQH | TRBJ1-5 | TRBV7-7
ASSRLAGGYNEQF | TRBJ2-1 | TRBV19
ASAGTHTMNTEAF | TRBJ1-1 | TRBV2
ASSLRSGTTDEQF | TRBJ2-1 | TRBV11-3
ASSLLAGDMNEQF | TRBJ2-1 | TRBV5-1
ASSQDPGTGDEKLF | TRBJ1-4 | TRBV1
ASSYGWTAYNSPLH | TRBJ1-6 | TRBV6-8